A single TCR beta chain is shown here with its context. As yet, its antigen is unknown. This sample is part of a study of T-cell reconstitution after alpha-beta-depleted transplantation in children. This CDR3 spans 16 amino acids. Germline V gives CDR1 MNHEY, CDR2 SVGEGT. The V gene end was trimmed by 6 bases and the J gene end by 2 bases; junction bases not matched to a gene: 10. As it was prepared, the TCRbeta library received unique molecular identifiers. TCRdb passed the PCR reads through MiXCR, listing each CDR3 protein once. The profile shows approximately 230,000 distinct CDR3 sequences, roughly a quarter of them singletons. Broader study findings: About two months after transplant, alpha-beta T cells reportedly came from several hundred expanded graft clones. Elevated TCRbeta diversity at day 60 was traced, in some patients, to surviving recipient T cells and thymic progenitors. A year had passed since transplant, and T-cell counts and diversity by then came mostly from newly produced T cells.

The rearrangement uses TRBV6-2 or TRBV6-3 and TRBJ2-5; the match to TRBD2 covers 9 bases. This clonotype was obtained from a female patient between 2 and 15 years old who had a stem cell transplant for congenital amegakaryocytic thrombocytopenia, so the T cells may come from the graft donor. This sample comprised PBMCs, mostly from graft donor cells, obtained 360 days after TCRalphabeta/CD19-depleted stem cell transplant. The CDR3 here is CASSRYAGGIQETQYF. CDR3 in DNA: TGTGCCAGCAGCCGCTACGCGGGGGGGATTCAAGAGACCCAGTACTTC.